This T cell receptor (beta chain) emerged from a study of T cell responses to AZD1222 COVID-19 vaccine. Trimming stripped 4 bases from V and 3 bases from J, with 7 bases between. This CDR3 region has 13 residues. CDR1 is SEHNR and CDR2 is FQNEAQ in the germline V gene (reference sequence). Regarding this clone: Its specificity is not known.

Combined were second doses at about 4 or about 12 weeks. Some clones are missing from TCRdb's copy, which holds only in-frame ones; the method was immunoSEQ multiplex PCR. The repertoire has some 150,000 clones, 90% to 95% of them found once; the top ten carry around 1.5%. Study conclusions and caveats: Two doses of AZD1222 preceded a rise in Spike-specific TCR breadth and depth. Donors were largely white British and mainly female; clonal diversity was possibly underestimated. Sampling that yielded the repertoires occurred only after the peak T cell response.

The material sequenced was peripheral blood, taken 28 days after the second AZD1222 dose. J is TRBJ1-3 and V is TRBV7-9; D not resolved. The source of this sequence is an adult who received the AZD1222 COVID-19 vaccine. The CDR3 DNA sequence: TGTGCCAGCAGCTCAGACTTTGGAAACACCATATATTTT. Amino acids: CASSSDFGNTIYF.